This entry concerns a single T cell receptor (beta chain). The data derive from a study of blood T cell repertoires in COVID-19. Turning to the study itself: The origin of the acute and convalescent COVID-19 samples was the United States, Italy and Spain. Sources were T cells, B-cell-depleted T cells, or PBMCs; the material itself was cDNA or gDNA.

In the original processing: Nucleated cell number was recorded as an estimate derived from reference gene primer amplification. The table came from immunoSEQ multiplex PCR; TCRdb's copy has only in-frame clones and leaves some out. Clone size and the V and J calls come from that table; the DNA yielded D and trimming. The repertoire holds 95,000 to 150,000 clones, about 83% seen once, with roughly 10% in the top ten. Material for sequencing was peripheral blood. This receptor was obtained from a man aged 60 to 75 with acute or convalescent COVID-19.

The DNA for the CDR3 is TGCGCCAGCAGCTTGGAGACAGGGTACGAGCAGTACTTC. This translates into CASSLETGYEQYF. This chain uses TRBV5-1 with TRBJ2-7; 7 bases are shared with TRBD1. Trimming removed 0 bases from V and 4 bases from J; junction bases left unmatched: 1. CDR1 is SGHRS, CDR2 YFSETQ, per germline. The CDR3 extends over 13 amino acids. The full variable domain, with the rest looked up from reference TRBV5-1 and TRBJ2-7, is KAGVTQTPRYLIKTRGQQVTLSCSPISGHRSVSWYQQTPGQGLQFLFEYFSETQRNKGNFPGRFSGRQFSNSRSEMNVSTLELGDSALYLCASSLETGYEQYFGPGTRLTVT.